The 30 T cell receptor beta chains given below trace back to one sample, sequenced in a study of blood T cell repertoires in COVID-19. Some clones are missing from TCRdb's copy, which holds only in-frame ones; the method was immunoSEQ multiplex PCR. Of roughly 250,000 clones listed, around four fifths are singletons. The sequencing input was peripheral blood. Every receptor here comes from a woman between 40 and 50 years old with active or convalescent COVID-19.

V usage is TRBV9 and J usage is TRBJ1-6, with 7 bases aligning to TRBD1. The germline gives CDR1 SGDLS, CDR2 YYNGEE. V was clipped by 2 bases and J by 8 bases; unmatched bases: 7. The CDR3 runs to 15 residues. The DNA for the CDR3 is TGTGCCAGCAGCGTCGGCAGGGGGAGAGATTCACCCCTCCACTTT. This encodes CASSVGRGRDSPLHF.

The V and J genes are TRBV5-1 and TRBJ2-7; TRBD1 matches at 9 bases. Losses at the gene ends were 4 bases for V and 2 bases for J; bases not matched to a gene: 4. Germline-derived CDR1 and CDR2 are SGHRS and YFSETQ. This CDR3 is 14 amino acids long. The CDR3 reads CASSTGQGPYEQYF. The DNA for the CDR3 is TGCGCCAGCAGCACCGGACAGGGGCCCTACGAGCAGTACTTC.

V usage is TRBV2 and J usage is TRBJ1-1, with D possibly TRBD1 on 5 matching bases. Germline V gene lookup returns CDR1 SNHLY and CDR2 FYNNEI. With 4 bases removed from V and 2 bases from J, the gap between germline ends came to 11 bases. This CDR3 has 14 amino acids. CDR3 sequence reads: CASSVGGDNTEAFF. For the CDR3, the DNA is TGTGCCAGCAGTGTGGGGGGTGACAACACTGAAGCTTTCTTT.

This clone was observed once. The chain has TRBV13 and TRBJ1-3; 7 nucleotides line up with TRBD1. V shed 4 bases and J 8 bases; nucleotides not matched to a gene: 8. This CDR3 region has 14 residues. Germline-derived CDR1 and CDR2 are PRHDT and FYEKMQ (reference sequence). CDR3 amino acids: CASSYTGARDTIYF. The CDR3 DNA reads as TGTGCCAGCAGCTATACAGGGGCAAGGGACACCATATATTTT.

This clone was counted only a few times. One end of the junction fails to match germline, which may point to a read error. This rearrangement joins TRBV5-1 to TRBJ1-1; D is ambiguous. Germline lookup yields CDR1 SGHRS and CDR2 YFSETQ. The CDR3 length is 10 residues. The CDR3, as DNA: TGCGCCAGCAGCTTGGCCGGGGAACCTTTT. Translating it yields CASSLAGEPF.

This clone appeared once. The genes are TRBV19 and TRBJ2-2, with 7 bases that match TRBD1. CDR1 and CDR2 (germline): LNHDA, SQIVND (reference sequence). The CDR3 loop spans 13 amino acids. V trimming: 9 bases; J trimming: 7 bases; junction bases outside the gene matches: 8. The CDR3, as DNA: TGTGCCAGCTCAAGACAGGGTGGCGGGGAGCTGTTTTTT. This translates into CASSRQGGGELFF.

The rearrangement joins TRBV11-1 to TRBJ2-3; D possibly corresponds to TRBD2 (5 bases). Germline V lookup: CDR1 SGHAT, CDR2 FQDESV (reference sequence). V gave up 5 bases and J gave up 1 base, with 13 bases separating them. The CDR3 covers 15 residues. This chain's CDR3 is CASSPHLGGTDTQYF. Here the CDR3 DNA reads TGTGCCAGCAGCCCCCACCTCGGGGGCACAGATACGCAGTATTTT.

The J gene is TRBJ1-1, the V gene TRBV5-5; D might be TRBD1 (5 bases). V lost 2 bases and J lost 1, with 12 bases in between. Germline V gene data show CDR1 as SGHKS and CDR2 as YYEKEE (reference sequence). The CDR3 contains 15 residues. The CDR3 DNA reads TGTGCCAGCAGCTTTCTCGGAGGGGCGAACACTGAAGCTTTCTTT. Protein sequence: CASSFLGGANTEAFF.

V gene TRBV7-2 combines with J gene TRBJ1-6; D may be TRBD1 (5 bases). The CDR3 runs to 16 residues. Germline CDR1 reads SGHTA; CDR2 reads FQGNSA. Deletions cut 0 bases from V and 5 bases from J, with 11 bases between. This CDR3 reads CASSLASRVNNSPLHF. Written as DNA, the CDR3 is TGTGCCAGCAGCTTAGCGAGCAGGGTAAATAATTCACCCCTCCACTTT.

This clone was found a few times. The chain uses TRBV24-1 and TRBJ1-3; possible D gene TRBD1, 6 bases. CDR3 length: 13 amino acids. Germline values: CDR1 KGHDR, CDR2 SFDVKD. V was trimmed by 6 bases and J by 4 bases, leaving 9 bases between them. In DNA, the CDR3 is TGTGCCACCAGTCACAGGGCCGGAAACACCATATATTTT. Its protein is CATSHRAGNTIYF.

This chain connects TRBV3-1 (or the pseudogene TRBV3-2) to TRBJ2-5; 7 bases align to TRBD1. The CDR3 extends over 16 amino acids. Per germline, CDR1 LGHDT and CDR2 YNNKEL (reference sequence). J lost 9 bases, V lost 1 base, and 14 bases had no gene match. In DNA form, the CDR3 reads TGTGCCAGCAGCCAAGTTTTACTCAGACAGGGTCGACCCCAGTACTTC. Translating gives CASSQVLLRQGRPQYF.

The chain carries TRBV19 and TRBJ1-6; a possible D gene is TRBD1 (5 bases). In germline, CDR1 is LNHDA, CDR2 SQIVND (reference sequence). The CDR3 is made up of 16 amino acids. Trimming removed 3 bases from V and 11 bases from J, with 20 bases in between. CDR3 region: CASSINTGNVRAPLHF. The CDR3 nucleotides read TGTGCCAGTAGTATCAATACAGGAAATGTAAGGGCACCCCTCCACTTT.

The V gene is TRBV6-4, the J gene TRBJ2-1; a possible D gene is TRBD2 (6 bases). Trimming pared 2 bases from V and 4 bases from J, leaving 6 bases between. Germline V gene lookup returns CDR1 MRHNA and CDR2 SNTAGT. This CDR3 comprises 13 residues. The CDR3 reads CASSDGTYNEQFF. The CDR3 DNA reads TGTGCCAGCAGTGACGGGACTTACAATGAGCAGTTCTTC.

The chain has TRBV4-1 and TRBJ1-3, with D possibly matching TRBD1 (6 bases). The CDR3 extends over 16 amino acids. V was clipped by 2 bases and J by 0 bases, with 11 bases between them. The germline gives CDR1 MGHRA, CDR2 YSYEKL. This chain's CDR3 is CASSQRDRTSGNTIYF. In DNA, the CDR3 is TGCGCCAGCAGCCAACGTGACAGGACCTCTGGAAACACCATATATTTT.

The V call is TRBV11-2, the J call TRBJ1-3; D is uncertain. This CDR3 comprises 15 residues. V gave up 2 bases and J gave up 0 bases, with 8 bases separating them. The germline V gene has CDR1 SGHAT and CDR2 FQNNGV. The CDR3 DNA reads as TGTGCCAGCAGCTTAAGCTCGAACTCTGGAAACACCATATATTTT. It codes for CASSLSSNSGNTIYF.

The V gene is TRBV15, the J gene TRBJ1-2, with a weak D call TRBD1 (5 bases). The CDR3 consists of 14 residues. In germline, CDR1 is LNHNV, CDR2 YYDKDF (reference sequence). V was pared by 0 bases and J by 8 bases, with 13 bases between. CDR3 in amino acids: CATSREGQGSGYTF. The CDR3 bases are TGTGCCACCAGCAGAGAAGGGCAGGGCTCAGGCTACACCTTC. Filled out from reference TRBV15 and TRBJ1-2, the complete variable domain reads DAMVIQNPRYQVTQFGKPVTLSCSQTLNHNVMYWYQQKSSQAPKLLFHYYDKDFNNEADTPDNFQSRRPNTSFCFLDIRSPGLGDTAMYLCATSREGQGSGYTFGSGTRLTVV.

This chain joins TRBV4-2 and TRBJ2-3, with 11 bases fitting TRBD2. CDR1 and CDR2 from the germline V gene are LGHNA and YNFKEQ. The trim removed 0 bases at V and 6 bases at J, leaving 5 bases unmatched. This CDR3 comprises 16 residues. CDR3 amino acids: CASSQDVAGGPDTQYF. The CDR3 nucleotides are TGTGCCAGCAGCCAAGACGTAGCGGGGGGGCCTGATACGCAGTATTTT.

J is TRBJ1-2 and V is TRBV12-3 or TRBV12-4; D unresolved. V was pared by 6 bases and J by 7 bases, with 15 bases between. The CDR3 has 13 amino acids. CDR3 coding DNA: TGTGCCAGCAGCTTTCGCGGGAGGACTGGCTACACCTTC. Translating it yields CASSFRGRTGYTF.

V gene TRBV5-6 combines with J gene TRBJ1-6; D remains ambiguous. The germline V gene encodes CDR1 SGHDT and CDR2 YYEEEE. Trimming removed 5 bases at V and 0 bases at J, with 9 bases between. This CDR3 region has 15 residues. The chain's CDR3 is CASRPVSSYNSPLHF. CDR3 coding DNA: TGTGCCAGCAGGCCTGTTAGCTCCTATAATTCACCCCTCCACTTT.

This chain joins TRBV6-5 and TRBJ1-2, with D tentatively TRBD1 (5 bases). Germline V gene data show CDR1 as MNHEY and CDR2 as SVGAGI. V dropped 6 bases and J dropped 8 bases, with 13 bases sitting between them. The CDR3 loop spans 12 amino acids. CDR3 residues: CASSTRTRGYTF. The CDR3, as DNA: TGTGCCAGCAGCACTCGGACACGCGGCTACACCTTC.

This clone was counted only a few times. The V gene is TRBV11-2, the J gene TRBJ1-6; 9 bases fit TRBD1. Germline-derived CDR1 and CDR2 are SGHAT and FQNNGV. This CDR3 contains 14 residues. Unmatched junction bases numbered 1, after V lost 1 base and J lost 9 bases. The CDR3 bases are TGTGCCAGCAGCTTAGGACAGGGGGTTTCACCCCTCCACTTT. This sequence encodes CASSLGQGVSPLHF.

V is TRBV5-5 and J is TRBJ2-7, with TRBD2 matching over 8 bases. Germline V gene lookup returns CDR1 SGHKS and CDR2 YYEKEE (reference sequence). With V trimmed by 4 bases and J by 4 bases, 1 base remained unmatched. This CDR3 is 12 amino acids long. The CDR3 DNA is TGTGCCAGCAGCCCGGGGGGGTACGAGCAGTACTTC. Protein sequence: CASSPGGYEQYF.

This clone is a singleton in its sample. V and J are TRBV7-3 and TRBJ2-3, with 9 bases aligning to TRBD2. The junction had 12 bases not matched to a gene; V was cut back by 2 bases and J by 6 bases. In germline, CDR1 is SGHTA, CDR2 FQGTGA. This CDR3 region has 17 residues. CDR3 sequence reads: CASSLQASSGAGDTQYF. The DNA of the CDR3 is TGTGCCAGCAGCTTACAGGCTTCTAGCGGGGCGGGGGATACGCAGTATTTT.

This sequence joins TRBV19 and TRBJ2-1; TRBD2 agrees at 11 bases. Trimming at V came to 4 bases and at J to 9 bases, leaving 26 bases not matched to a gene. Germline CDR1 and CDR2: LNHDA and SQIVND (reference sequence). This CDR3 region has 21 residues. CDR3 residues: CASSSPYGTSGTLGAYGEQFF. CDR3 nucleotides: TGTGCCAGTAGTAGCCCCTACGGGACTAGCGGTACACTCGGGGCTTACGGTGAGCAGTTCTTC.

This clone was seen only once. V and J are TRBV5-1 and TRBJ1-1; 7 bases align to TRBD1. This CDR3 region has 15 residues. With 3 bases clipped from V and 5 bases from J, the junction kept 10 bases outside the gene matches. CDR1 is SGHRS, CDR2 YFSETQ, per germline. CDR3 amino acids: CASSSYRGQRTEAFF. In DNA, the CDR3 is TGCGCCAGCAGCTCGTACAGGGGCCAGAGAACTGAAGCTTTCTTT. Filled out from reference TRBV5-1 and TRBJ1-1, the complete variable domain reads KAGVTQTPRYLIKTRGQQVTLSCSPISGHRSVSWYQQTPGQGLQFLFEYFSETQRNKGNFPGRFSGRQFSNSRSEMNVSTLELGDSALYLCASSSYRGQRTEAFFGQGTRLTVV.

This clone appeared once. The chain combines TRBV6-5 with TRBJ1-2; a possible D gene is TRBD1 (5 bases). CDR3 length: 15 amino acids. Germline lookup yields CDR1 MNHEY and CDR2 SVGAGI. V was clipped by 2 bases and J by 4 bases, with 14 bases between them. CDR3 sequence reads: CASSYGQTQGYGYTF. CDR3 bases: TGTGCCAGCAGTTACGGGCAGACCCAGGGCTATGGCTACACCTTC.

The CDR3 bases are TGTGCCACCCTAGACAGGGGCGAAGAAAAACTGTTTTTT. Its translation: CATLDRGEEKLFF. The rearrangement joins TRBV10-3 to TRBJ1-4; 8 positions agree with TRBD1. The CDR3 runs 13 residues. Looked up from germline, CDR1 is ENHRY and CDR2 is SYGVKD. J gave up 8 bases and V 10 bases, and 9 bases lay outside the gene matches.

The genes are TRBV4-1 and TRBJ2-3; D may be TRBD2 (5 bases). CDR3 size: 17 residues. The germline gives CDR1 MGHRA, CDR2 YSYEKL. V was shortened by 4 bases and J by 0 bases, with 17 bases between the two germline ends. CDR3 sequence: CASSRGGARTSTDTQYF. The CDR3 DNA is TGCGCCAGCAGCCGAGGAGGTGCCAGAACTAGCACAGATACGCAGTATTTT.

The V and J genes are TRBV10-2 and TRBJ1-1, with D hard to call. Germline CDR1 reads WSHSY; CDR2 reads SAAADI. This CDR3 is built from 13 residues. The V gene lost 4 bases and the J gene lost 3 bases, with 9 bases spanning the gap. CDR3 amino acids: CASSGRGYTEAFF. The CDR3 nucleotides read TGCGCCAGCAGTGGGCGGGGATACACTGAAGCTTTCTTT.

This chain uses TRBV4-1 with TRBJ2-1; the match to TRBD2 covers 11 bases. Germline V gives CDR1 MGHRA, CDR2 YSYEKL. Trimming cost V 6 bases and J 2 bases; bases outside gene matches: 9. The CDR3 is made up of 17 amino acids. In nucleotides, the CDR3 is TGCGCCAGCAGTCGACACTATAGCGGGGGGGCCTACAATGAGCAGTTCTTC. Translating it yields CASSRHYSGGAYNEQFF.